Sequencing of this TCR beta chain was carried out in a study of lymphopenia after photon versus proton radiotherapy. Study outcomes and limitations: Better survival with proton therapy was suggested as possible, not demonstrated. Under photons, naive T cells and diversity fell while effector/memory populations rose.

This CDR3 is 15 amino acids long. The germline V gene has CDR1 LNHDA and CDR2 SQIVND (reference sequence). V lost 5 bases, J lost 6 bases, and 17 bases lay in between. Sequenced by immunoSEQ multiplex PCR; TCRdb stores in-frame clones only, minus some. Here the sample spans 150,000 to 200,000 clones, about 88% being singletons. In the case of this clone: The antigen remains undetermined.

This specimen was peripheral blood, taken from a patient treated with photon-based radiotherapy. The clonotype was recovered from a man aged 50 to 60 with gastric cancer. The chain has TRBV19 and TRBJ2-4; D gene unclear. CDR3 sequence reads: CASSLIVRQVNIQYF. The CDR3 nucleotides read TGTGCCAGTAGTCTTATCGTGAGACAAGTAAACATTCAGTACTTC.